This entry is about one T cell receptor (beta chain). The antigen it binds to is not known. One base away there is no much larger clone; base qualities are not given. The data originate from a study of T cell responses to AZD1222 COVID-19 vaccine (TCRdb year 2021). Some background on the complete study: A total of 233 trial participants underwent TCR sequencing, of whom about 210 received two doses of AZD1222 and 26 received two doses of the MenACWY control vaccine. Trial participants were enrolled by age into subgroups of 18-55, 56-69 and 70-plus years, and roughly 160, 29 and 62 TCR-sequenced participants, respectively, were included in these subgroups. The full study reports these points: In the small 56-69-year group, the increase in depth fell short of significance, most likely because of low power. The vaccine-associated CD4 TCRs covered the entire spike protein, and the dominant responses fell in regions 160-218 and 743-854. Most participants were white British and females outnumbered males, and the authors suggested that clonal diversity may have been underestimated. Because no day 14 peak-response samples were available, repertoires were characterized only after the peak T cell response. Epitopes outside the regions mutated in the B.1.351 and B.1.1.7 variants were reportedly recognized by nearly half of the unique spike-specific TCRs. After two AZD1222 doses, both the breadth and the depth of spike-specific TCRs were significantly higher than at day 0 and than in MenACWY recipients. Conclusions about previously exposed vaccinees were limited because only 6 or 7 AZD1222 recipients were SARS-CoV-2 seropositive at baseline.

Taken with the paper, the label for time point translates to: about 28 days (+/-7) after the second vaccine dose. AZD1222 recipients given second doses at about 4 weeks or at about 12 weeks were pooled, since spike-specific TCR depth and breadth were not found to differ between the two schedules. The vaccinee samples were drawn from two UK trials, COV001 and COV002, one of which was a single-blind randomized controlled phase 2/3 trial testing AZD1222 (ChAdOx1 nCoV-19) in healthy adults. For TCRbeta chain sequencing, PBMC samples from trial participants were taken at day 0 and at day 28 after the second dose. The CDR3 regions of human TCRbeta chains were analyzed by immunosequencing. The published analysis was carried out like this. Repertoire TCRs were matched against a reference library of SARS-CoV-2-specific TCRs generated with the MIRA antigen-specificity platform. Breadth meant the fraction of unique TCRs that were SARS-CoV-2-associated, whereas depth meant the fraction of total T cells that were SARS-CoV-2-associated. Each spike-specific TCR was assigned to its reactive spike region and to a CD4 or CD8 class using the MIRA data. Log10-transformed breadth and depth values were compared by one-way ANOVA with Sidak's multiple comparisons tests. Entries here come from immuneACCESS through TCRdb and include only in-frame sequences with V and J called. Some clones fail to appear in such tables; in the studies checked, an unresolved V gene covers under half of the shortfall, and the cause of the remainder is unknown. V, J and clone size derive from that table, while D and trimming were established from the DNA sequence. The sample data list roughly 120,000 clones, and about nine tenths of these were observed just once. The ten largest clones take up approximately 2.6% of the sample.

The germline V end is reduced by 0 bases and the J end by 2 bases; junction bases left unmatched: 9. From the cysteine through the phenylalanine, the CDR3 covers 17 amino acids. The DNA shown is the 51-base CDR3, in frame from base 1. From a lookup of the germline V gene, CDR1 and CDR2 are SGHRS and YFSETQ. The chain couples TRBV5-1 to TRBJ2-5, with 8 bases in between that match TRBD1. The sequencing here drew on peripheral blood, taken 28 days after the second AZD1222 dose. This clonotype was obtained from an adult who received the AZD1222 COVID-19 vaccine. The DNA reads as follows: TGCGCCAGCAGCTTGGGTGGTGGGACAGGCAGACAAGAGACCCAGTACTTC. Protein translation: CASSLGGGTGRQETQYF.